These 17 T cell receptor beta chains were sequenced from one sample in a study of molecular identifiers for immune sequencing clone quantification (dated by TCRdb to between 2018 and 2020). The library was obtained by PCR. The instrument was a NextSeq 500. The raw public reads went through TCRdb reprocessing: fastp at Q25, MiXCR clone calling, in-frame beta chains kept. Rows matching on CDR3 protein sequence are summarized as one entry with the most common DNA and genes. This sample gives over 300,000 distinct CDR3 sequences in total; about 22% of them show up just once. About 0.74% of the sample is held by the ten biggest clonotypes. The sample comprised naive CD8+ T cells from blood, with Jurkat cell RNA spiked in. The cell subset or site label for this specimen denotes: FACS-sorted CD8+CD4-CCR7+CD45RA+ naive T cells. All receptors come from a human donor in good health. Some libraries in this study had Jurkat cell RNA spiked in.

As to this clonotype: The junction departs from germline at one end; a sequencing error may be responsible. The chain employs TRBV5-1 and TRBJ2-3; D possibly matches TRBD1 or TRBD2 (6 bases each). Per germline, CDR1 SGHRS and CDR2 YFSETQ. There are 16 residues in the CDR3. CDR3 sequence: CASSLPAGGHTDPQNF. The CDR3 DNA reads as TGCGCCAGCAGCCTCCCGGCCGGGGGACACACAGATCCGCAGAATTTT.

The rearrangement links TRBV18 to TRBJ2-3; TRBD2 matches at 8 bases. Germline V gene lookup returns CDR1 KGHSH and CDR2 LQKENI. Trimming took 4 bases from V and 2 from J; bases not matched to a gene: 8. The CDR3 loop spans 16 amino acids. The CDR3 loop is CASSLRLASSTDTQYF. The CDR3 nucleotides are TGTGCCAGCTCACTAAGACTAGCGAGCTCCACAGATACGCAGTATTTT. Based on the CDR3 plus reference TRBV18 and TRBJ2-3, the full variable domain is NAGVMQNPRHLVRRRGQEARLRCSPMKGHSHVYWYRQLPEEGLKFMVYLQKENIIDESGMPKERFSAEFPKEGPSILRIQQVVRGDSAAYFCASSLRLASSTDTQYFGPGTRLTVL.

This clonotype came up many times. V gene TRBV12-3 or TRBV12-4 combines with J gene TRBJ1-5, with D tentatively TRBD1 (6 bases). CDR3 length: 15 residues. V dropped 8 bases and J dropped 3 bases, with 17 bases sitting between them. The CDR3 region is CASGSLEGVNQPQHF. The CDR3 DNA is TGTGCCAGCGGTTCTTTAGAGGGGGTCAATCAGCCCCAGCATTTT.

This clonotype was detected a few times. V and J are TRBV7-8 and TRBJ2-5, with TRBD1 as a possible D gene (6 bases). Germline CDR1 is SGHVS and CDR2 is FQNEAQ. This CDR3 is 14 amino acids long. Trimming removed 5 bases at V and 4 bases at J, with 14 bases between. The CDR3 loop is CASSQEGVPETQYF. DNA of the CDR3: TGTGCCAGCAGCCAAGAGGGGGTCCCAGAGACCCAGTACTTC. Drawing the rest from reference TRBV7-8 and TRBJ2-5, the complete variable domain is GAGVSQSPRYKVAKRGQDVALRCDPISGHVSLFWYQQALGQGPEFLTYFQNEAQLDKSGLPSDRFFAERPEGSVSTLKIQRTQQEDSAVYLCASSQEGVPETQYFGPGTRLLVL.

There are a few counts of this clonotype. The junction departs from germline at one end; a sequencing error may be responsible. The chain is built from TRBV12-3 or TRBV12-4 and TRBJ2-3; 11 nucleotides line up with TRBD2. The CDR3 runs 15 residues. For the CDR3, the DNA is TGTGTCAGCACCGGGACTAGCGGCGGTCGAGATACGCAGTATTTT. Translated, it gives CVSTGTSGGRDTQYF.

Comment on this clonotype: Compared with germline, one end of the junction differs, possibly owing to a read error. The chain carries TRBV7-9 and TRBJ1-3; D is undetermined. The germline V gene has CDR1 SEHNR and CDR2 FQNEAQ (reference sequence). The CDR3 is 16 amino acids. This chain's CDR3 is CASSLIKGPSGNPIYF. The CDR3 DNA reads TGTGCCAGCAGCTTAATCAAAGGGCCCTCTGGAAACCCCATATATTTT.

This clonotype was observed many times. This rearrangement joins TRBV18 to TRBJ1-6; 7 bases line up with TRBD1. The CDR3 extends over 17 amino acids. The trim removed 2 bases at V and 3 bases at J, leaving 7 bases unmatched. The germline V gene encodes CDR1 KGHSH and CDR2 LQKENI. CDR3: CASSPRDSVVYNSPLHF. CDR3 coding DNA: TGTGCCAGCTCACCAAGGGACAGCGTTGTCTATAATTCACCCCTCCACTTT. The complete variable domain, with remaining parts taken from reference TRBV18 and TRBJ1-6, reads NAGVMQNPRHLVRRRGQEARLRCSPMKGHSHVYWYRQLPEEGLKFMVYLQKENIIDESGMPKERFSAEFPKEGPSILRIQQVVRGDSAAYFCASSPRDSVVYNSPLHFGNGTRLTVT.

The chain is built from TRBV28 and TRBJ2-5; 11 bases map to TRBD2. Germline V gene lookup returns CDR1 MDHEN and CDR2 SYDVKM. The CDR3 contains 18 residues. J was trimmed by 0 bases and V by 2 bases; bases with no gene match: 8. The CDR3 loop reads CASSLVAGGPFYQETQYF. The CDR3 coding sequence is TGTGCCAGCAGTTTAGTAGCGGGAGGGCCTTTTTACCAAGAGACCCAGTACTTC.

This clonotype has more than one count but fewer than ten. This chain connects TRBV27 to TRBJ1-6; D unresolved. The germline gives CDR1 MNHEY, CDR2 SMNVEV (reference sequence). This CDR3 is 14 amino acids long. The V end was cut by 2 bases, the J end by 11 bases, with 13 bases between. Written as DNA, the CDR3 is TGTGCCAGCAGTTTAAGTGCGGTTCTTGCACCCCTCCACTTT. This gives the protein CASSLSAVLAPLHF.

This clonotype was observed at least ten times. This chain links TRBV25-1 with TRBJ2-7; 7 bases are shared with TRBD1. The V gene's germline CDR1 is MGHDK and CDR2 SYGVNS. Trimming took 6 bases from V and 0 from J; bases not matched to a gene: 2. The CDR3 has 13 amino acids. The CDR3 protein is CASRGTASYEQYF. CDR3 bases: TGTGCCAGCAGGGGGACAGCCTCCTACGAGCAGTACTTC.

This clonotype was counted at least ten times. The rearrangement joins TRBV6-5 to TRBJ2-3; 8 positions match TRBD2. This CDR3 has 16 amino acids. Germline CDR1 MNHEY, CDR2 SVGAGI. V trimming: 6 bases; J trimming: 2 bases; junction bases outside the gene matches: 10. This CDR3 reads CASRYRSGGHTDTQYF. The CDR3 nucleotides read TGTGCCAGCAGATACAGAAGCGGGGGCCACACAGATACGCAGTATTTT.

The table lists this clonotype with many counts. V usage is TRBV20-1 and J usage is TRBJ1-1, with 8 bases aligning to TRBD1. This CDR3 contains 15 residues. Germline trimming cut 1 base from V and 2 bases from J; bases unmatched to any gene: 6. Germline V lookup: CDR1 DFQATT, CDR2 SNEGSKA (reference sequence). This chain's CDR3 is CSARGTQGANTEAFF. CDR3 bases: TGCAGTGCTAGAGGGACTCAGGGGGCTAACACTGAAGCTTTCTTT.

The chain has TRBV28 and TRBJ1-1; no clear D. Trimming stripped 10 bases from V and 4 bases from J, with 16 bases between. The CDR3 covers 13 residues. Germline-derived CDR1 and CDR2 are MDHEN and SYDVKM. Here the CDR3 DNA reads TGTGCCACCCAGTCGGGGTATCGCACTGAAGCTTTCTTT. It is translated as CATQSGYRTEAFF. Drawing the rest from reference TRBV28 and TRBJ1-1, the complete variable domain is DVKVTQSSRYLVKRTGEKVFLECVQDMDHENMFWYRQDPGLGLRLIYFSYDVKMKEKGDIPEGYSVSREKKERFSLILESASTNQTSMYLCATQSGYRTEAFFGQGTRLTVV.

Ten or more counts support this clonotype. The chain recombines TRBV20-1 with TRBJ2-7; D unresolved. The CDR3 covers 13 residues. The germline CDR1 and CDR2 sequences are DFQATT and SNEGSKA (reference sequence). V lost 1 base and J 0 bases, leaving 7 bases between the germline ends. The CDR3 is CSARVSLSYEQYF. CDR3 coding DNA: TGCAGTGCTAGAGTCTCCCTCTCCTACGAGCAGTACTTC.

This clonotype was seen only a few times. The chain has TRBV6-1 and TRBJ2-1; 7 bases are a match to TRBD1. The CDR3 consists of 13 residues. Germline V gene sequence: CDR1 MNHNS, CDR2 SASEGT. Germline trimming cut 6 bases from V and 8 bases from J; bases unmatched to any gene: 7. CDR3 residues: CASRYTGTDEQFF. DNA for the CDR3: TGTGCCAGCAGGTATACAGGGACAGATGAGCAGTTCTTC.

Details on this clonotype: Here the CDR3 omits its conserved ending phenylalanine or tryptophan, so a read error is the likely source. V usage is TRBV20-1 and J usage is TRBJ2-7; tentatively, D is TRBD1 (5 bases). V was pared by 0 bases and J by 0 bases, with 12 bases between. The CDR3 spans 15 residues. Germline V gene lookup returns CDR1 DFQATT and CDR2 SNEGSKA (reference sequence). The CDR3 protein is CSARDSQGSSYEQYY. The CDR3 nucleotides read TGCAGTGCTAGAGATTCCCAGGGAAGCTCCTACGAGCAGTACTAC.

The table lists this clonotype with many counts. The chain employs TRBV9 and TRBJ2-3; 7 nucleotides align to TRBD2. CDR1 is SGDLS, CDR2 YYNGEE, per germline. With 0 bases clipped from V and 5 bases from J, the junction kept 6 bases outside the gene matches. CDR3 length equals 15 residues. In DNA form, the CDR3 reads TGTGCCAGCAGCGTAGCGGGAGGAGGTAAAGATACGCAGTATTTT. Its translation: CASSVAGGGKDTQYF.